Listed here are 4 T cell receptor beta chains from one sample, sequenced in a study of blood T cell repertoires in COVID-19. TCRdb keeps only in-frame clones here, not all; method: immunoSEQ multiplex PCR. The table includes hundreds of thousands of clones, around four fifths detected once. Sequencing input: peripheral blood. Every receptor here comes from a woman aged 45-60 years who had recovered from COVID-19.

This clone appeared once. CDR3 amino acids: CASSQLTWTGDVVAKNIQYF. In nucleotides, the CDR3 is TGCGCCAGCAGCCAACTCACCTGGACAGGGGATGTTGTTGCCAAAAACATTCAGTACTTC. The V and J genes are TRBV4-3 and TRBJ2-4; 9 nucleotides match TRBD1. Losses at the gene ends were 2 bases for V and 1 base for J; bases not matched to a gene: 15. The CDR3 has 20 amino acids. Germline loops: CDR1 LGHNA, CDR2 YSLEER.

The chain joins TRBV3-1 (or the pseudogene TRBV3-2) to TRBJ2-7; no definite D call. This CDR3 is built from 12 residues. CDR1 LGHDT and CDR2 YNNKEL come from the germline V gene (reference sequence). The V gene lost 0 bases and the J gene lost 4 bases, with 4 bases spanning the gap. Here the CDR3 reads CASSQDIYEQYF. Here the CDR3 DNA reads TGTGCCAGCAGCCAAGATATTTACGAGCAGTACTTC.

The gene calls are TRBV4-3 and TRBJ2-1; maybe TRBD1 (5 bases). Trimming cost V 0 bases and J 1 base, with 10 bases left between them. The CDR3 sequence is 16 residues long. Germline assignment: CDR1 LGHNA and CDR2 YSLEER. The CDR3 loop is CASSQEGAFSYNEQFF. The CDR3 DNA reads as TGCGCCAGCAGCCAAGAAGGGGCGTTTTCCTACAATGAGCAGTTCTTC.

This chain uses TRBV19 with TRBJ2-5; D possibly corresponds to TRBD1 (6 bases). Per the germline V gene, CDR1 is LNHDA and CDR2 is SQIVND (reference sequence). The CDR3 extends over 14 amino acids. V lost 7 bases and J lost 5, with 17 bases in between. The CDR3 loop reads CASKPRGQGETQYF. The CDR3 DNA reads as TGTGCCAGTAAACCCCGGGGCCAGGGGGAGACCCAGTACTTC.